These T cell receptor beta chains were read from a single sample in a study of T cell responses to AZD1222 COVID-19 vaccine. Generated by immunoSEQ multiplex PCR, the TCRdb table keeps only in-frame clones and is missing some. The table records approximately 180,000 clones, around 94% of them present only once. This specimen consisted of peripheral blood, obtained on day 0 of AZD1222 vaccination. These receptors were obtained from an adult in good health. Each CDR3 is given with its conserved first and last residue. The D gene is left open where the match is weak. Expanded clones are given a class, and other clones once, few, many or no size at all.

CDR3 protein	CDR3 DNA	clone size	V gene	J gene	CDR3 length	D gene
CASSEGTPNQPQHF	TGTGCCAGCAGTGAAGGGACACCGAATCAGCCCCAGCATTTT	NA	TRBV6-1	TRBJ1-5	14	NA
CASSQGGLADSTDTQYF	TGTGCCAGCAGCCAAGGGGGACTAGCAGATTCCACCGATACGCAGTATTTT	once	TRBV4-2	TRBJ2-3	17	TRBD2
CASSQDMVYNEQFF	TGCGCCAGCAGCCAAGATATGGTCTACAATGAGCAGTTCTTC	once	TRBV4-1	TRBJ2-1	14	NA
CASSSLPDRGHGYTF	TGTGCCAGTAGTTCGCTCCCGGACAGGGGACATGGCTACACCTTC	NA	TRBV19	TRBJ1-2	15	TRBD1
CASSEGGVVTEAFF	TGCGCCAGCAGTGAAGGCGGAGTGGTAACTGAAGCTTTCTTT	NA	TRBV10-1	TRBJ1-1	14	NA
CASGEESGATQYF	TGTGCTAGTGGTGAAGAGAGCGGGGCGACCCAGTACTTC	NA	TRBV12-5	TRBJ2-5	13	TRBD2
CASSYAGQGEKLFF	TGTGCCAGCAGTTATGCGGGACAGGGGGAAAAACTGTTTTTT	NA	TRBV6-5	TRBJ1-4	14	TRBD1
CASSLDLGLARYEQYF	TGTGCCAGCAGCTTAGATTTGGGACTAGCGCGCTACGAGCAGTACTTC	NA	TRBV7-2	TRBJ2-7	16	TRBD2
CASSPHEGARSYNEQFF	TGCGCCAGCAGCCCCCATGAGGGGGCTCGGTCCTACAATGAGCAGTTCTTC	NA	TRBV5-1	TRBJ2-1	17	TRBD1
CASSREGLNTDTQYF	TGTGCCAGCAGCCGGGAGGGCCTTAACACAGATACGCAGTATTTT	NA	TRBV6-5	TRBJ2-3	15	TRBD2
CASSQGGASGNYEQYF	TGTGCCAGCAGCCAAGGGGGGGCTAGCGGGAACTACGAGCAGTACTTC	NA	TRBV14	TRBJ2-7	16	TRBD2
CASKTGGTGELFF	TGCGCCAGCAAAACAGGGGGCACCGGGGAGCTGTTTTTT	NA	TRBV10-2	TRBJ2-2	13	TRBD1
CASSLLSLQLYF	TGTGCCAGCAGTTTATTATCCCTGCAACTATACTTC	NA	TRBV28	TRBJ2-7	12	NA
CASSIWENTEAFF	TGTGCCAGCAGTATCTGGGAGAACACTGAAGCTTTCTTT	NA	TRBV27	TRBJ1-1	13	NA
CASSPPGLTEAFF	TGTGCCAGCAGTCCTCCGGGGCTCACTGAAGCTTTCTTT	few	TRBV2	TRBJ1-1	13	NA
CSAEGESLMEAFF	TGCAGCGCCGAGGGGGAGAGTTTAATGGAAGCTTTCTTT	NA	TRBV29-1	TRBJ1-1	13	NA
CASTPIDRGIYEQYF	TGTGCCAGCACCCCAATTGACAGGGGGATTTACGAGCAGTACTTC	few	TRBV6-2/TRBV6-3	TRBJ2-7	15	TRBD1
CSAFDRGELFF	TGCAGTGCCTTTGACAGGGGGGAGCTGTTTTTT	NA	TRBV20-1	TRBJ2-2	11	NA
CASSKGLAASNEQFF	TGTGCCAGCAGCAAAGGACTAGCGGCCTCCAATGAGCAGTTCTTC	few	TRBV7-7	TRBJ2-1	15	TRBD2
CAISESTEGESLPYEQYF	TGTGCCATCAGTGAGTCCACGGAGGGGGAGTCCCTTCCCTACGAGCAGTACTTC	NA	TRBV10-3	TRBJ2-7	18	NA